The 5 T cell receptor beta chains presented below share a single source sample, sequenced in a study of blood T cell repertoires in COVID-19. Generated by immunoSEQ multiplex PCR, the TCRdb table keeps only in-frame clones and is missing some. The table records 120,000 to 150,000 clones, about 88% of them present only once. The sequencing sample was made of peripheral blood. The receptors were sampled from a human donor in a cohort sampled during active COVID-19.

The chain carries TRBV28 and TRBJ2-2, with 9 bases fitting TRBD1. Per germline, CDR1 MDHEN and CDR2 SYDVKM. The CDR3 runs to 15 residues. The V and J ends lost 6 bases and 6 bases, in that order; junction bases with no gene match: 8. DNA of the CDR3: TGTGCCAGCAGGAAACAGGGGGCTGGCGCCGGGGAGCTGTTTTTT. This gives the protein CASRKQGAGAGELFF.

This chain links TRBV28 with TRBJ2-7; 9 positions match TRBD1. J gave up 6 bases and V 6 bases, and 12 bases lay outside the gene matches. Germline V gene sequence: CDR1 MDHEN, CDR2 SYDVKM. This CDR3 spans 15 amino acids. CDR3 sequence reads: CASSPTGTGWREQYF. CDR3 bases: TGTGCCAGCAGCCCGACCGGGACAGGGTGGCGCGAGCAGTACTTC.

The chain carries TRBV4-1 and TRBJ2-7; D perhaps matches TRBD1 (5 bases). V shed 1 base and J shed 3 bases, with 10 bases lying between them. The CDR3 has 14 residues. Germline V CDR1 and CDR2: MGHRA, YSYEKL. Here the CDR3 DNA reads TGCGCCAGCAGCCAAGGCACAGGCGACTACGAGCAGTACTTC. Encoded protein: CASSQGTGDYEQYF.

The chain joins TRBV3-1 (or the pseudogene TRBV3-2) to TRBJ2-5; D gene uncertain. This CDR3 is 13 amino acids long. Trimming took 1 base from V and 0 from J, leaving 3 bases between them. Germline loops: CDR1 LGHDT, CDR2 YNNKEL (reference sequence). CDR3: CASSQANQETQYF. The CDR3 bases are TGTGCCAGCAGCCAAGCCAACCAAGAGACCCAGTACTTC.

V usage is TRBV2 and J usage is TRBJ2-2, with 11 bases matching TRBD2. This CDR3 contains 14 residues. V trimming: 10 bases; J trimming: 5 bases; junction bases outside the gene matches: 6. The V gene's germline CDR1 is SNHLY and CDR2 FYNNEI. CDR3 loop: CATLAGDETGELFF. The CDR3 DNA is TGTGCCACACTAGCGGGGGACGAAACCGGGGAGCTGTTTTTT.